This T cell receptor (beta chain) was recovered during a study of T cell responses to AZD1222 COVID-19 vaccine. Study results and caveats: Donors in the cohort were predominantly white British and more often female, and clonal diversity was possibly underestimated. The breadth and depth of Spike-specific TCRs increased once two AZD1222 doses had been given.

Only in-frame clones appear in the TCRdb table, and some are missing; sequencing was by immunoSEQ multiplex PCR. The sample consists of 98,000 or so clones, more than 70% of them appearing once. As for this clone: Antigen specificity is unknown.

Germline CDR1 reads DFQATT; CDR2 reads SNEGSKA (reference sequence). The length of the CDR3 is 10 residues. Trimming left V 4 bases short and J 4 bases short, with 3 bases between. Sequenced material: peripheral blood, taken on day 0 of MenACWY control vaccination. This chain links TRBV20-1 with TRBJ2-3; no firm D call. The origin of this receptor is an adult in good health. This CDR3 is CSAIADTQYF. Here the CDR3 DNA reads TGCAGTGCTATAGCAGATACGCAGTATTTT.